This paragraph covers one TCR beta chain sequence. This entry belongs to a study of control samples from healthy donors and cancer patients. This CDR3 is 15 amino acids long. Germline CDR1 and CDR2: SGHNT and YYREEE (reference sequence). V lost 4 bases, J lost 4 bases, and 8 bases stayed unmatched. Some clones are missing from TCRdb's copy, which holds only in-frame ones; the method was immunoSEQ multiplex PCR. This table has over 120,000 clones, 80% to 95% appearing once. The J gene is TRBJ1-2, the V gene TRBV5-4; 9 positions agree with TRBD1. The origin of this receptor is a man aged 25 to 40 in good health. The sample taken for sequencing was blood. The CDR3 DNA is TGTGCCAGCAGCAAGCCGACAGGGGGGGTCTATGGCTACACCTTC. Its protein is CASSKPTGGVYGYTF. Variable domain in full (rest from reference TRBV5-4 and TRBJ1-2): ETGVTQSPTHLIKTRGQQVTLRCSSQSGHNTVSWYQQALGQGPQFIFQYYREEENGRGNFPPRFSGLQFPNYSSELNVNALELDDSALYLCASSKPTGGVYGYTFGSGTRLTVV.